The sequence of this T cell receptor beta chain was determined in a study of blood T cells in healthy people across ages. V lost 5 bases to trimming and J lost 5 bases; unmatched junction nucleotides: 5. CDR1 is MDHEN and CDR2 is SYDVKM in the germline V gene. The CDR3 consists of 13 residues. For the second PCR, which ran for 7 to 11 cycles, a sample-barcoded 5' primer and a J-beta primer mix were used. TCRdb fed the 5' RACE reads into MiXCR, producing one record per CDR3 protein. The sample yields approximately 400,000 distinct CDR3 sequences, approximately 47% seen once. The material sequenced was blood. This receptor was taken from a man in his fifties or sixties in good health. The chain has TRBV28 and TRBJ2-5; 7 positions match TRBD1. The CDR3 bases are TGTGCCAGCAGTACAGGGGTCGTTGAGACCCAGTACTTC. Amino acids: CASSTGVVETQYF.